Following are 32 T cell receptor beta chains from one sample sequenced in a study of T cell responses to AZD1222 COVID-19 vaccine. Here immunoSEQ multiplex PCR was the method, and the copy in TCRdb shows in-frame clones only, minus some. This table holds some 85,000 clones, around 93% found once. This material consisted of peripheral blood, taken on day 0 of AZD1222 vaccination. These receptors were obtained from an adult in good health.

J is TRBJ1-5 and V is TRBV5-1; D is undetermined. The CDR3 extends over 14 amino acids. Germline CDR1 is SGHRS and CDR2 is YFSETQ. V lost 4 bases and J 2 bases, leaving 10 bases between the germline ends. Here the CDR3 DNA reads TGCGCCAGCAGCCCCTGGGGAGGCAATCAGCCCCAGCATTTT. Residues: CASSPWGGNQPQHF.

The chain recombines TRBV5-1 with TRBJ2-2, with D possibly TRBD2 on 6 matching bases. V shed 2 bases and J shed 4 bases, with 12 bases lying between them. CDR1 and CDR2 (germline): SGHRS, YFSETQ. CDR3 length: 15 amino acids. The CDR3: CASSLEGTGTGELFF. The CDR3 DNA reads as TGCGCCAGCAGCTTAGAGGGGACTGGCACCGGGGAGCTGTTTTTT.

The rearrangement joins TRBV6-2 or TRBV6-3 to TRBJ2-5; TRBD1 aligns across 7 bases. V shed 7 bases, J shed 6 bases, and the junction held 11 bases outside the gene matches. CDR3 size: 14 residues. Per germline, CDR1 MNHEY and CDR2 SVGEGT. Here the CDR3 reads CASTPGGRQKTQYF. The CDR3, as DNA: TGTGCCAGCACCCCAGGGGGAAGGCAAAAGACCCAGTACTTC.

The V and J genes are TRBV18 and TRBJ1-2; perhaps TRBD1 as D (6 bases). The V gene's germline CDR1 is KGHSH and CDR2 LQKENI. The CDR3 spans 18 residues. The V end lost 2 bases, the J end lost 5 bases, and 24 bases lay between the germline ends. Here the CDR3 reads CASSPKTGYRDIQYGYTF. The CDR3 nucleotides read TGTGCCAGCTCACCAAAGACCGGCTACAGGGACATTCAGTATGGCTACACCTTC.

Within the sample, this clone is medium-sized. The gene calls are TRBV6-4 and TRBJ2-2; weak D call: TRBD1 (6 bases). Germline V gene sequence: CDR1 MRHNA, CDR2 SNTAGT. The CDR3 has 13 amino acids. V gave up 2 bases and J gave up 5 bases, with 6 bases separating them. The CDR3 is CASSDGTTGELFF. For the CDR3, the DNA is TGTGCCAGCAGTGACGGGACAACCGGGGAGCTGTTTTTT.

The chain couples TRBV29-1 to TRBJ1-1; D possibly corresponds to TRBD1 (6 bases). V lost 4 bases to trimming and J lost 0 bases, with 12 bases between them. CDR1 is SQVTM, CDR2 ANQGSEA, per germline. This CDR3 region has 14 residues. The CDR3 DNA follows: TGCAGCGTTGGGAGGGGGGGTATGAACACTGAAGCTTTCTTT. It yields the protein CSVGRGGMNTEAFF.

The rearrangement links TRBV28 to TRBJ2-1; TRBD2 agrees at 8 bases. J gave up 7 bases and V 4 bases, and 9 bases lay outside the gene matches. Germline V CDR1 and CDR2: MDHEN, SYDVKM. The CDR3 extends over 15 amino acids. The CDR3 protein is CASSYREGLKNEQFF. The CDR3 nucleotides are TGTGCCAGCAGTTACCGGGAGGGCCTCAAGAATGAGCAGTTCTTC.

Only a few counts were recorded for this clone. The chain employs TRBV4-2 and TRBJ2-7, with 7 bases aligning to TRBD2. The V and J ends lost 4 bases and 0 bases, in that order; junction bases with no gene match: 3. Per the germline V gene, CDR1 is LGHNA and CDR2 is YNFKEQ. There are 14 residues in the CDR3. The CDR3 loop is CASSPGGISYEQYF. In DNA, the CDR3 is TGTGCCAGCAGCCCGGGAGGCATCTCCTACGAGCAGTACTTC.

The chain has TRBV12-5 and TRBJ1-6; D gene uncertain. The germline gives CDR1 LGHNT, CDR2 FRNRAP. The ends were cut back, 5 bases at V and 0 bases at J, with 11 bases in the middle. The length of the CDR3 is 16 residues. The DNA for the CDR3 is TGTGCTAGTGGTCCCCGTTCACCCTCCTATAATTCACCCCTCCACTTT. Its protein is CASGPRSPSYNSPLHF.

This chain connects TRBV14 to TRBJ2-5; TRBD1 is a possible D gene (5 bases). Germline loops: CDR1 SGHDN, CDR2 FVKESK. V was cut by 1 base and J by 5 bases, with 14 bases left in between. The CDR3 has 15 residues. The CDR3 sequence is CASSQGQGSWETQYF. Written as DNA, the CDR3 is TGTGCCAGCAGCCAAGGCCAGGGTTCATGGGAGACCCAGTACTTC.

The chain combines TRBV18 with TRBJ2-1, with D unclear. Germline CDR1 KGHSH, CDR2 LQKENI. The CDR3 sequence is 12 residues long. V was clipped by 1 base and J by 10 bases, with 8 bases between them. CDR3 bases: TGTGCCAGCTCACCACGGGGTGGCGAGCAGTTCTTC. It translates to CASSPRGGEQFF.

As to this clone: At one end, the junction sequence differs from germline, possibly due to a read error. This chain joins TRBV7-9 and TRBJ1-1; the D gene is possibly TRBD1 (6 bases). The CDR3 covers 14 residues. CDR1 is SEHNR, CDR2 FQNEAQ, per germline (reference sequence). CDR3 nucleotide sequence: TGTGCCAGCAGCGTAGCTCAGGGGAGGACTGAAGCTTTCTTT. This sequence encodes CASSVAQGRTEAFF.

This clone was seen once. The genes are TRBV7-2 and TRBJ1-2, with D possibly TRBD1 on 5 matching bases. Trimming took off 0 bases at V and 4 bases at J, with 9 bases between the two ends. The CDR3 is 14 residues long. CDR1 SGHTA and CDR2 FQGNSA come from the germline V gene. The CDR3 DNA reads TGTGCCAGCAGCTTAGCGGGACGGATCTATGGCTACACCTTC. Protein: CASSLAGRIYGYTF.

J is TRBJ2-7 and V is TRBV6-5, with 11 bases identical to TRBD1. Trimming removed 2 bases from V and 4 bases from J; junction bases left unmatched: 4. Germline-derived CDR1 and CDR2 are MNHEY and SVGAGI. The CDR3 consists of 15 residues. The CDR3 DNA reads as TGTGCCAGCAGTTACGGGACAGGGGGGGGGTACGAGCAGTACTTC. It is translated as CASSYGTGGGYEQYF.

For the CDR3, the DNA is TGTGCCAGCAGTCCTACGGGGGGATTGGGGAATCAGCCCCAGCATTTT. Amino acid sequence: CASSPTGGLGNQPQHF. V is TRBV6-4 and J is TRBJ1-5, with D possibly TRBD1 on 5 matching bases. Trimming took off 5 bases at V and 4 bases at J, with 18 bases between the two ends. The germline gives CDR1 MRHNA, CDR2 SNTAGT. The CDR3 runs 16 residues.

V usage is TRBV5-1 and J usage is TRBJ1-5; 9 nucleotides agree with TRBD1. The J segment lost 0 bases and the V segment lost 4 bases, leaving 5 bases of the junction unmatched. Germline values: CDR1 SGHRS, CDR2 YFSETQ. The CDR3 runs 16 residues. The CDR3, as DNA: TGCGCCAGCAGCGTGACAGGGGGGTATAGCAATCAGCCCCAGCATTTT. Residues: CASSVTGGYSNQPQHF.

As for this clone: The same CDR3 also results from other DNA sequences found in this sample. This rearrangement joins TRBV9 to TRBJ1-1; 7 bases map to TRBD1. The V gene end was trimmed by 4 bases and the J gene end by 1 base; junction bases not matched to a gene: 1. The CDR3 is 13 amino acids. Germline CDR1 reads SGDLS; CDR2 reads YYNGEE. The CDR3 bases are TGTGCCAGCAGCCGGACAGGGAACACTGAAGCTTTCTTT. Encoded protein: CASSRTGNTEAFF.

The rearrangement links TRBV7-3 to TRBJ2-1; 9 bases are a match to TRBD2. This CDR3 comprises 14 residues. Germline CDR1 SGHTA, CDR2 FQGTGA. The V segment lost 3 bases and the J segment 6 bases; nucleotides outside the gene matches: 3. CDR3 DNA sequence: TGTGCCAGCAGCTTCGGACTAGCGTCCAATGAGCAGTTCTTC. Translation gives CASSFGLASNEQFF.

V gene TRBV30 combines with J gene TRBJ2-7, with 7 bases that match TRBD1. Germline V gene lookup returns CDR1 GTSNPN and CDR2 SVGIG (reference sequence). CDR3 size: 14 residues. The V segment lost 0 bases and the J segment 1 base; nucleotides outside the gene matches: 3. The CDR3 here is CAWSVQGWSYEQYF. CDR3 sequence (DNA): TGTGCCTGGAGTGTACAGGGGTGGTCCTACGAGCAGTACTTC.

This sequence joins TRBV9 and TRBJ2-7; 12 positions match TRBD2. Germline-derived CDR1 and CDR2 are SGDLS and YYNGEE. V trimming: 3 bases; J trimming: 9 bases; junction bases outside the gene matches: 10. This CDR3 contains 15 residues. For the CDR3, the DNA is TGTGCCAGCAGCGGACTCGGCGGACTAGCGGGGCGGCAGTACTTC. Its protein product is CASSGLGGLAGRQYF.

This chain joins TRBV5-1 and TRBJ2-5, with D perhaps TRBD1 or TRBD2 (5 bases each). CDR3 length: 14 amino acids. With 0 bases removed from V and 9 bases from J, the gap between germline ends came to 15 bases. Germline V gene data show CDR1 as SGHRS and CDR2 as YFSETQ. CDR3 in amino acids: CASSLEGLASAQYF. CDR3 DNA: TGCGCCAGCAGCTTGGAGGGGCTAGCTTCGGCCCAGTACTTC.

This chain connects TRBV12-3 or TRBV12-4 to TRBJ2-1; 8 bases agree with TRBD2. V dropped 2 bases and J dropped 7; count of bases not matched to a gene: 1. This CDR3 is 13 amino acids long. The CDR3 region is CASSLSSGNEQFF. CDR3 coding DNA: TGTGCCAGCAGTTTATCTAGCGGGAATGAGCAGTTCTTC.

The chain couples TRBV5-5 to TRBJ1-2; 7 bases map to TRBD1. J gave up 4 bases and V 0 bases, and 6 bases lay outside the gene matches. The CDR3 totals 15 residues. CDR1 and CDR2 (germline): SGHKS, YYEKEE (reference sequence). The CDR3 DNA reads TGTGCCAGCAGCTTGGTTGGAGGGGGCGCCTATGGCTACACCTTC. The encoded protein is CASSLVGGGAYGYTF.

The chain recombines TRBV2 with TRBJ2-3, with D possibly being TRBD1 (6 bases). The CDR3 covers 17 residues. Trimming left V 8 bases short and J 0 bases short, with 21 bases between. Germline V gene sequence: CDR1 SNHLY, CDR2 FYNNEI. CDR3 in DNA: TGTGCCAGCTCCCACTTTACAGGGACCATAAGCACAGATACGCAGTATTTT. Its protein product is CASSHFTGTISTDTQYF. Variable domain in full (rest from reference TRBV2 and TRBJ2-3): EPEVTQTPSHQVTQMGQEVILRCVPISNHLYFYWYRQILGQKVEFLVSFYNNEISEKSEIFDDQFSVERPDGSNFTLKIRSTKLEDSAMYFCASSHFTGTISTDTQYFGPGTRLTVL.

The chain couples TRBV28 to TRBJ2-1, with 8 bases lining up with TRBD1. The CDR3 has 15 residues. V lost 3 bases and J lost 7; bases outside the gene matches: 8. CDR1 and CDR2 (germline): MDHEN, SYDVKM. The CDR3 nucleotides are TGTGCCAGCAGTTTGGTAGGGACAGGCGGGAATGAGCAGTTCTTC. Translated, it gives CASSLVGTGGNEQFF.

This chain connects TRBV9 to TRBJ2-5; maybe TRBD1 (5 bases). The germline V gene has CDR1 SGDLS and CDR2 YYNGEE. The V end lost 0 bases, the J end lost 4 bases, and 13 bases lay between the germline ends. This CDR3 comprises 15 residues. DNA of the CDR3: TGTGCCAGCAGCGTAGGCAGGGCGCTGCCAGAGACCCAGTACTTC. It is translated as CASSVGRALPETQYF.

The rearrangement links TRBV5-1 to TRBJ1-6, with 9 bases aligning to TRBD1. This CDR3 spans 16 amino acids. J lost 8 bases, V lost 4 bases, and 10 bases had no gene match. Germline V CDR1 and CDR2: SGHRS, YFSETQ. This CDR3 reads CASSKLPGQGDSPLHF. The DNA for the CDR3 is TGCGCCAGCAGCAAACTTCCGGGACAGGGAGATTCACCCCTCCACTTT.

The rearrangement joins TRBV5-1 to TRBJ2-3, with a weak D call TRBD2 (6 bases). Germline V gene data show CDR1 as SGHRS and CDR2 as YFSETQ. V lost 2 bases, J lost 3 bases, and 13 bases lay in between. This CDR3 is built from 15 residues. The DNA for the CDR3 is TGCGCCAGCAGCTTCGGAGGGGAAGTAACAGATACGCAGTATTTT. Residues: CASSFGGEVTDTQYF.

V usage is TRBV19 and J usage is TRBJ2-4, with 14 bases aligning to TRBD2. Germline V CDR1 and CDR2: LNHDA, SQIVND (reference sequence). Germline trimming cut 5 bases from V and 1 base from J; bases unmatched to any gene: 1. The length of the CDR3 is 16 residues. CDR3 nucleotides: TGTGCCAGTAGTCGACTAGCGGGAGGGGCCAAAAACATTCAGTACTTC. The encoded protein is CASSRLAGGAKNIQYF.

The chain recombines TRBV19 with TRBJ2-1; the match to TRBD2 covers 8 bases. The V segment lost 3 bases and the J segment 9 bases; nucleotides outside the gene matches: 7. This CDR3 contains 14 residues. Germline loops: CDR1 LNHDA, CDR2 SQIVND (reference sequence). The CDR3 sequence: CASSIRAGAGEQFF. The CDR3 DNA is TGTGCCAGTAGTATCCGAGCGGGAGCGGGTGAGCAGTTCTTC. Variable domain in full (rest from reference TRBV19 and TRBJ2-1): DGGITQSPKYLFRKEGQNVTLSCEQNLNHDAMYWYRQDPGQGLRLIYYSQIVNDFQKGDIAEGYSVSREKKESFPLTVTSAQKNPTAFYLCASSIRAGAGEQFFGPGTRLTVL.

V usage is TRBV4-1 and J usage is TRBJ2-7, with D possibly TRBD2 on 7 matching bases. Germline CDR1 is MGHRA and CDR2 is YSYEKL. The CDR3 sequence is 17 residues long. V was trimmed by 0 bases and J by 0 bases, leaving 15 bases between them. The CDR3 nucleotides read TGCGCCAGCAGCCAAGACGGGGGGCAACAAAGCTCCTACGAGCAGTACTTC. Translated, it gives CASSQDGGQQSSYEQYF.

V and J are TRBV6-5 and TRBJ2-7; maybe TRBD1 (6 bases). The CDR3 totals 12 residues. V was shortened by 7 bases and J by 3 bases, with 10 bases between the two germline ends. The germline CDR1 and CDR2 sequences are MNHEY and SVGAGI. The CDR3 spells CASNTGLYEQYF. In nucleotides, the CDR3 is TGTGCCAGCAATACAGGGCTCTACGAGCAGTACTTC.